The rows below give T cell receptor beta chains drawn from one sample of a study of shared clonotypes between healthy human individuals. TCRdb's copy holds only in-frame clones and misses some; the assay was immunoSEQ multiplex PCR. The sample has over a million clones; roughly 97% are singletons. The sample consisted of naive CD4+ T cells sorted from blood. The receptors originated from a man aged 30 to 39 in good health. Each CDR3 is given with its conserved first and last residue. Each record gives: clone size, V gene, J gene, CDR3 protein. The size of a clone is reported for some rows only, either as once, few or many, or as a class for expanded clones.

NA	TRBV6-5	TRBJ2-3	CASRAGGASTDTQYF
few	TRBV9	TRBJ2-5	CASSVDLQETQYF
NA	TRBV5-1	TRBJ2-1	CASSLVGLTYNEQFF
NA	TRBV28	TRBJ1-5	CASSLWDRGIHQPQHF
NA	TRBV27	TRBJ1-5	CASSLAGVQPQHF
NA	TRBV6-5	TRBJ2-7	CASSYSIAETYEQYF
NA	TRBV18	TRBJ2-1	CASSPRETGLSYNEQFF
NA	TRBV5-5	TRBJ2-2	CASSLFLGSATGELFF
NA	TRBV6-1	TRBJ2-3	CASSGRGLASTTDTQYF
NA	TRBV5-1	TRBJ2-2	CASSSLGPDTGELFF
NA	TRBV18	TRBJ2-3	CASSRDRKPDTQYF
NA	TRBV6-5	TRBJ1-4	CASARGEGTNEKLFF
NA	TRBV11-2	TRBJ2-3	CASSLGRDWTDTQYF
NA	TRBV7-2	TRBJ2-7	CASSRDRASYEQYF
NA	TRBV5-1	TRBJ2-7	CASSTGQGLAGDEQYF
NA	TRBV5-8	TRBJ2-1	CASRDRYNEQFF
NA	TRBV27	TRBJ2-7	CASRSVAGSYEQYF
NA	TRBV19	TRBJ2-5	CASRAPGGRETQYF
NA	TRBV19	TRBJ2-1	CASRLGQGLADPREQFF
NA	TRBV2	TRBJ2-1	CASTPGSSYNEQFF
NA	TRBV11-2	TRBJ1-5	CASSLGQSLSQPQHF
NA	TRBV11-3	TRBJ2-5	CASSLGNGRVEETQYF
NA	TRBV5-1	TRBJ2-7	CASSARQGPRYEQYF
NA	TRBV9	TRBJ2-3	CASTPGDGTDTQYF
NA	TRBV2	TRBJ1-1	CASSEQAMNTEAFF
NA	TRBV2	TRBJ1-2	CASSEATGGYTF
NA	TRBV4-2	TRBJ2-1	CASSQGSRFDNEQFF
once	TRBV6-1	TRBJ2-1	CASRPTSGSYNEQFF
NA	TRBV5-5	TRBJ1-1	CASSPAAVNTEAFF
NA	TRBV4-1	TRBJ2-7	CASSQDRGEPGEQYF
NA	TRBV28	TRBJ1-2	CASSLGDIPNYGYTF
few	TRBV10-2	TRBJ2-7	CASSEQDYGEQYF
NA	TRBV29-1	TRBJ1-4	CSVGDGGGHNEKLFF
once	TRBV11-2	TRBJ1-5	CASSSPQEGNQPQHF
NA	TRBV28	TRBJ2-3	CASSSPGWTSTDTQYF
once	TRBV18	TRBJ2-2	CASSPLPPLIATGELFF
NA	TRBV15	TRBJ2-7	CATSRGLAGTYEQYF
NA	TRBV30	TRBJ2-7	CAWSVLFSYEQYF
NA	TRBV2	TRBJ2-2	CASSGLAVNTGELFF
NA	TRBV9	TRBJ2-5	CASSAPLGQIQETQYF
NA	TRBV28	TRBJ2-3	CASSPLGRGDTQYF
NA	TRBV5-4	TRBJ2-3	CASSLALASADTQYF
NA	TRBV7-8	TRBJ2-1	CASSLGGGLDRNEQFF
NA	TRBV5-1	TRBJ2-1	CASSLAAAGSYNEQFF
NA	TRBV7-2	TRBJ1-1	CASSLMVNTEAFF
NA	TRBV19	TRBJ2-5	CASGLGQGQETQYF
NA	TRBV18	TRBJ1-1	CASSPSLLGGRTEAFF
NA	TRBV5-1	TRBJ2-3	CASSLPRSQSTDTQYF
NA	TRBV5-4	TRBJ1-2	CASSLASDYGYTF
NA	TRBV7-9	TRBJ1-1	CASSINRVLNTEAFF
few	TRBV29-1	TRBJ2-6	CSARSGANVLTF
NA	TRBV5-4	TRBJ2-7	CASSLGTGARGQYF
NA	TRBV7-9	TRBJ1-5	CASSLEWGTGGLGNQPQHF
NA	TRBV5-1	TRBJ2-2	CASSLVAVETGELFF
NA	TRBV5-3	TRBJ1-4	CARSEGGKEATNEKLFF
NA	TRBV5-1	TRBJ2-7	CASSLDRRAATLWEQYF
NA	TRBV5-5	TRBJ1-5	CASSPYGINQPQHF
NA	TRBV28	TRBJ2-5	CASSPMVTSAVRETQYF
NA	TRBV7-2	TRBJ2-3	CASSTRAGALTDTQYF